The 5 T cell receptor beta chains reported below all come from one sample, sequenced in a study of blood T cell repertoires in COVID-19 (dated by TCRdb to 2018 to 2020). Library preparation was by the immunoSEQ multiplex PCR assay. TCRdb mirrors the immuneACCESS table, restricted to in-frame sequences. Some clones are absent from its copies; in checked studies, under half trace to an unresolved V gene, and the reason for the others is unknown. This sample is represented by some 70,000 clones; about 86% of them were singletons. 15% to 20% of the sample goes to the ten largest clones. Specimen: peripheral blood. The source is a middle-aged man with COVID-19, enrolled during active disease.

This clone was recorded only once. The V and J genes are TRBV5-1 and TRBJ1-2, with D perhaps TRBD1 (5 bases). Germline-derived CDR1 and CDR2 are SGHRS and YFSETQ. The CDR3 length is 15 residues. Trimming shortened V by 4 bases and J by 4 bases, and 17 bases separated the two germline ends. The CDR3 spells CASSPHSGDSYGYTF. The DNA for the CDR3 is TGCGCCAGCAGCCCCCACTCGGGGGATTCCTATGGCTACACCTTC. The full variable domain, rest sourced from reference TRBV5-1 and TRBJ1-2, is KAGVTQTPRYLIKTRGQQVTLSCSPISGHRSVSWYQQTPGQGLQFLFEYFSETQRNKGNFPGRFSGRQFSNSRSEMNVSTLELGDSALYLCASSPHSGDSYGYTFGSGTRLTVV.

For this clone: One end of the junction is discordant with germline, which a read error may explain. This chain links TRBV2 with TRBJ1-2; D possibly corresponds to TRBD1 (5 bases). Germline V gene sequence: CDR1 SNHLY, CDR2 FYNNEI. The CDR3 consists of 16 residues. For the CDR3, the DNA is TGTGCCAGCAGTGGCACCGGGCCAGGGACTAACGATGGCTACACCTTC. It yields the protein CASSGTGPGTNDGYTF.

This chain joins TRBV3-1 (or the pseudogene TRBV3-2) and TRBJ1-6, with D possibly matching TRBD1 (6 bases). The CDR3 covers 16 residues. Trimming took off 1 base at V and 9 bases at J, with 16 bases between the two ends. Germline V lookup: CDR1 LGHDT, CDR2 YNNKEL (reference sequence). CDR3 region: CASSQGPQGLGSPLHF. CDR3 in DNA: TGTGCCAGCAGCCAAGGCCCCCAGGGGCTGGGTTCACCCCTCCACTTT.

The chain links TRBV5-1 to TRBJ1-1; D is perhaps TRBD1 (5 bases). This CDR3 has 14 amino acids. CDR1 and CDR2 (germline): SGHRS, YFSETQ. The V gene lost 4 bases and the J gene lost 2 bases, with 12 bases spanning the gap. CDR3 residues: CASSLDRFNTEAFF. As DNA, the CDR3 is TGCGCCAGCAGCCTCGACAGATTTAACACTGAAGCTTTCTTT. The full variable domain, rest sourced from reference TRBV5-1 and TRBJ1-1, is KAGVTQTPRYLIKTRGQQVTLSCSPISGHRSVSWYQQTPGQGLQFLFEYFSETQRNKGNFPGRFSGRQFSNSRSEMNVSTLELGDSALYLCASSLDRFNTEAFFGQGTRLTVV.

CDR3 residues: CASSSKSGGRNNEQFF. Written as DNA, the CDR3 is TGTGCCAGCAGTTCCAAAAGCGGGGGGCGAAACAATGAGCAGTTCTTC. The J gene is TRBJ2-1, the V gene TRBV27, with 9 bases lining up with TRBD2. The CDR3 sequence is 16 residues long. Germline V lookup: CDR1 MNHEY, CDR2 SMNVEV (reference sequence). V shed 4 bases and J 5 bases; nucleotides not matched to a gene: 9.